The rows below give T cell receptor beta chains drawn from one sample of a study of OX40 agonist ivuxolimab in advanced cancers. The repertoire was sequenced with immunoSEQ multiplex PCR; TCRdb's copy has only in-frame clones and lacks some. The data hold tens of thousands of clones, with roughly 90% observed a single time. Here the sequenced sample was CD4+ or CD8+ T cells sorted from blood, taken in a trial of the OX40 agonist ivuxolimab. Receptors originate from an adult with an advanced solid tumor such as melanoma, head and neck, liver or kidney cancer. Each CDR3 is given with its conserved first and last residue. Size is omitted from some rows. Given values are once, few, many or a class for expanded clones.

cdr3_length clone_size j_call v_call cdr3_aa
13 - TRBJ2-5 TRBV5-1 CASSLSLGETQYF
15 - TRBJ2-3 TRBV28 CASRNQQGAVDTQYF
15 - TRBJ2-6 TRBV7-3 CASSFGRPGANVLTF
14 - TRBJ2-1 TRBV2 CASSLGQGWDEQFF
15 - TRBJ2-7 TRBV5-1 CASSLGLAGVYEQYF
14 once TRBJ1-3 TRBV7-6 CASSLGRSGNTIYF
15 - TRBJ1-1 TRBV27 CASLPSLWENTEAFF
17 - TRBJ2-1 TRBV5-6 CASSHFWTSGSYNEQFF
16 - TRBJ1-4 TRBV5-1 CASSSGPTGGNEKLFF
16 - TRBJ2-2 TRBV5-1 CASSLAVAGGPGELFF
14 - TRBJ2-4 TRBV2 CASSDTLAKNIQYF
13 - TRBJ2-1 TRBV6-1 CASSDPVIDEQFF
15 - TRBJ1-2 TRBV18 CASSPELRAGYGYTF
18 once TRBJ1-1 TRBV7-8 CASSLVPRVILRNTEAFF
14 - TRBJ2-5 TRBV11-2 CASSSQGAGETQYF
13 - TRBJ1-5 TRBV6-5 CASARGFNQPQHF